Included here is one T cell receptor (beta chain) sequence, with context. Participants' own reports of clinical history determined their cohort assignment. The entry originates in a study of blood T cell repertoires in COVID-19. Study-wide background: Sites across the United States, Italy and Spain contributed samples from acute and convalescent COVID-19. In each case, the material was cDNA or gDNA derived from T cells, B-cell-depleted T cells, or PBMCs.

The assay was immunoSEQ multiplex PCR, and TCRdb's table has in-frame clones only and misses some. The sample records about 210,000 clones, around 90% being singletons. The source of this sequence is a man aged 30 to 39 who had recovered from COVID-19. Source material: PBMCs or T cells enriched from blood (not recorded which).

The CDR3 spells CASSSAGQGAAYEQYF. CDR3 DNA sequence: TGTGCCAGCAGCTCCGCGGGACAGGGGGCTGCATACGAGCAGTACTTC. The chain combines TRBV5-4 with TRBJ2-7; TRBD1 matches at 12 bases. The V gene end was trimmed by 3 bases and the J gene end by 4 bases; junction bases not matched to a gene: 8. The CDR3 has 16 residues. Germline V gene data show CDR1 as SGHNT and CDR2 as YYREEE (reference sequence).